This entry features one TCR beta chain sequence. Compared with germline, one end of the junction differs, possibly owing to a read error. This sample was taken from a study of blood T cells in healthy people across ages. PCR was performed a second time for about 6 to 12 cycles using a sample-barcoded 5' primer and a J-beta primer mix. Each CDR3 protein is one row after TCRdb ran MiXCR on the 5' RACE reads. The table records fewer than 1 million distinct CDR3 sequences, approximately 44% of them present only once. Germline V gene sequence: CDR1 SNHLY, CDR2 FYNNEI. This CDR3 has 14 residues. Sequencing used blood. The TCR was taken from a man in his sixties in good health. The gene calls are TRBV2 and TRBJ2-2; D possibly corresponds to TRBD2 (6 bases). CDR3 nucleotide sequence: TGTGCCAGCAAAGGAGGGACCAACACCGGGGAGCTGTCTTTT. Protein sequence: CASKGGTNTGELSF. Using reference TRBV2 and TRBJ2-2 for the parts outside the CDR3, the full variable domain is EPEVTQTPSHQVTQMGQEVILRCVPISNHLYFYWYRQILGQKVEFLVSFYNNEISEKSEIFDDQFSVERPDGSNFTLKIRSTKLEDSAMYFCASKGGTNTGELSFGEGSRLTVL.